This T cell receptor (beta chain) was sequenced in a study of pediatric ulcerative colitis. A note on this clone: What it binds is not known.

Germline lookup yields CDR1 SGHTS and CDR2 YDEGEE. The CDR3 totals 14 residues. With 0 bases removed from V and 4 bases from J, the gap between germline ends came to 10 bases. Findings and limits, study-wide: Repertoires came from total lymphocyte DNA, so rare subsets like regulatory T cells may be missed.

Up to 500,000 reads were sequenced per sample. Some clones are missing from TCRdb's copy, which holds only in-frame ones; the method was immunoSEQ multiplex PCR. This sample carries about 64,000 clones, 86% of them seen once, and the ten largest clones take 3% to 4.5%. The sample was blood. The source of this sequence is a boy aged 10-17 years with severe ulcerative colitis. The chain links TRBV5-8 to TRBJ1-1; a weak D match, TRBD1 (5 bases). This CDR3 is CASSLVWDLTEAFF. Here the CDR3 DNA reads TGTGCCAGCAGCTTGGTCTGGGACCTCACTGAAGCTTTCTTT.